The 7 T cell receptor beta chains below were found in one sample sequenced in a study of brain T cells in children with intractable seizures. The table came from immunoSEQ multiplex PCR; TCRdb's copy has only in-frame clones and leaves some out. The sample shows about 76,000 clones, approximately 94% of them seen only once. The specimen comprised peripheral blood, sampled at surgery. These receptors were collected from a boy less than two years old with tuberous sclerosis and intractable seizures.

V usage is TRBV14 and J usage is TRBJ1-1; D not resolved. This CDR3 has 16 residues. The germline V gene has CDR1 SGHDN and CDR2 FVKESK. V lost 1 base to trimming and J lost 0 bases, with 12 bases between them. The CDR3, as DNA: TGTGCCAGCAGCCAAGGGACGGGAGGTATGAACACTGAAGCTTTCTTT. This codes for CASSQGTGGMNTEAFF.

This CDR3 is CASSLVGALRGRNREQYF. The CDR3 nucleotides read TGCGCCAGCAGCTTGGTGGGGGCACTTCGCGGGCGTAATCGCGAGCAGTACTTC. V is TRBV5-1 and J is TRBJ2-7, with D tentatively TRBD1 (6 bases). V lost 0 bases to trimming and J lost 6 bases, with 25 bases between them. The germline gives CDR1 SGHRS, CDR2 YFSETQ. This CDR3 has 18 amino acids.

The genes are TRBV19 and TRBJ1-2; no reliable D call. Germline loops: CDR1 LNHDA, CDR2 SQIVND (reference sequence). V was clipped by 9 bases and J by 8 bases, with 16 bases between them. The CDR3 has 12 residues. In nucleotides, the CDR3 is TGTGCCAGCGTAGGTGGGCTGGGCGGCTACACCTTC. The encoded protein is CASVGGLGGYTF.

This chain connects TRBV2 to TRBJ2-6; TRBD2 matches at 9 bases. V was clipped by 6 bases and J by 0 bases; unmatched bases: 0. The CDR3 contains 15 residues. Germline loops: CDR1 SNHLY, CDR2 FYNNEI. CDR3 amino acids: CASRTSGSGANVLTF. The CDR3 region has the DNA TGTGCCAGCAGGACTAGCGGCTCTGGGGCCAACGTCCTGACTTTC.

This chain connects TRBV18 to TRBJ1-3, with 7 bases that match TRBD1. The CDR3 loop spans 14 amino acids. The trim removed 3 bases at V and 2 bases at J, leaving 1 base unmatched. Germline CDR1 KGHSH, CDR2 LQKENI. The DNA of the CDR3 is TGTGCCAGCTCACCTCAGGGGGCTGGAAACACCATATATTTT. It encodes CASSPQGAGNTIYF. Based on the CDR3 plus reference TRBV18 and TRBJ1-3, the full variable domain is NAGVMQNPRHLVRRRGQEARLRCSPMKGHSHVYWYRQLPEEGLKFMVYLQKENIIDESGMPKERFSAEFPKEGPSILRIQQVVRGDSAAYFCASSPQGAGNTIYFGEGSWLTVV.

This clone is a singleton in its sample. This chain connects TRBV5-1 to TRBJ1-2; 10 bases line up with TRBD1. CDR1 SGHRS and CDR2 YFSETQ come from the germline V gene. The CDR3 loop spans 15 amino acids. J was trimmed by 8 bases and V by 2 bases; bases with no gene match: 9. CDR3 region: CASSLSRDRGQGYTF. The CDR3 DNA reads as TGCGCCAGCAGCTTAAGCCGGGACAGGGGACAGGGCTACACCTTC. Full variable domain (outside the CDR3, taken from reference TRBV5-1 and TRBJ1-2): KAGVTQTPRYLIKTRGQQVTLSCSPISGHRSVSWYQQTPGQGLQFLFEYFSETQRNKGNFPGRFSGRQFSNSRSEMNVSTLELGDSALYLCASSLSRDRGQGYTFGSGTRLTVV.

The chain employs TRBV7-2 and TRBJ2-3, with 7 nucleotides matching TRBD2. This CDR3 comprises 15 residues. Losses at the gene ends were 1 base for V and 1 base for J; bases not matched to a gene: 2. Germline V CDR1 and CDR2: SGHTA, FQGNSA. CDR3 in amino acids: CASSLDSGGTDTQYF. The CDR3 DNA is TGTGCCAGCAGCTTAGACAGCGGGGGCACAGATACGCAGTATTTT.